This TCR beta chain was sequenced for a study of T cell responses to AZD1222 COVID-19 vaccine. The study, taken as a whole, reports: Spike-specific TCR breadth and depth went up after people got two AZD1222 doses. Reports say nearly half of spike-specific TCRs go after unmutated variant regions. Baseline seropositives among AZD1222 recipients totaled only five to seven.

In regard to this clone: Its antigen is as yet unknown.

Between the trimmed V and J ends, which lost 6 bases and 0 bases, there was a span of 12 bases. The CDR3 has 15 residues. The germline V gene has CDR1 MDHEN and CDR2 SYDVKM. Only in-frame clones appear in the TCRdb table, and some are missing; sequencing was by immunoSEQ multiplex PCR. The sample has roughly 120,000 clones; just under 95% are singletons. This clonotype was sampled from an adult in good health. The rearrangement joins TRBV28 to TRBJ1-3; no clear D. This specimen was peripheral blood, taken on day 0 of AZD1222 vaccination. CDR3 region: CASRSFPNSGNTIYF. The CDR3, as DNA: TGTGCCAGCAGATCATTCCCCAACTCTGGAAACACCATATATTTT.